The clone carrying this T cell receptor (beta chain) was seen repeatedly, ten times or more. Its antigen is unknown. A much larger clone is a single base away; this may be a read error. Germline V gene lookup returns CDR1 LNHDA and CDR2 SQIVND (reference sequence). The CDR3 consists of 15 residues. Peripheral blood from each donor was collected in a volume of about 10 milliliters. The entry originates in a study of blood T cells in healthy people across ages. Study-wide findings and caveats: Long-lived donors carried more naive CD4+ cells and greater diversity than aged donors.

A J-beta primer mix and a sample-barcoded 5' primer were used in a second PCR of about 6 to 12 cycles. TCRdb reprocessed the 5' RACE reads with MiXCR, giving one entry per CDR3 protein. The sample records 550,000 to 800,000 distinct CDR3 sequences, about a third being singletons. The sequence was collected from a woman of 80 years or more in good health. The sample consisted of blood. V and J are TRBV19 and TRBJ2-1; 10 nucleotides line up with TRBD2. Matching the DNA end better, TRBJ2-7 makes the J call doubtful. The CDR3 bases are TGTGCCAGTAGTCCTAGCGGGAGCTCCTACAATGAGCAGTACTTC. This gives the protein CASSPSGSSYNEQYF.